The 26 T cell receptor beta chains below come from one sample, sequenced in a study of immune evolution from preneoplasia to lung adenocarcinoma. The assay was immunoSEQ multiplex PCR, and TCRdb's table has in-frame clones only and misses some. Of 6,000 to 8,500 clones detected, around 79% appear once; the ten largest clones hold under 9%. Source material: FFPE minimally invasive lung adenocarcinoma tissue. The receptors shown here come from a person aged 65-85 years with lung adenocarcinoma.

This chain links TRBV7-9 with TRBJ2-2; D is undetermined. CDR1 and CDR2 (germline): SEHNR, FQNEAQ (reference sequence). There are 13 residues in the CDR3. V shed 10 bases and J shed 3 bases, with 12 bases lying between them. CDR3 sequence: CATYGLYTGELFF. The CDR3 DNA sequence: TGTGCCACCTATGGTCTTTACACCGGGGAGCTGTTTTTT.

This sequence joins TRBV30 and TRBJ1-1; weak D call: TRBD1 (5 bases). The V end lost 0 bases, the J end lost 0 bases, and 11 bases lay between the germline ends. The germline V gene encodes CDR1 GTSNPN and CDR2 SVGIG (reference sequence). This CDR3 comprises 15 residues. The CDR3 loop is CAWSVRAGMNTEAFF. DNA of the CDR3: TGTGCCTGGAGTGTACGGGCAGGGATGAACACTGAAGCTTTCTTT.

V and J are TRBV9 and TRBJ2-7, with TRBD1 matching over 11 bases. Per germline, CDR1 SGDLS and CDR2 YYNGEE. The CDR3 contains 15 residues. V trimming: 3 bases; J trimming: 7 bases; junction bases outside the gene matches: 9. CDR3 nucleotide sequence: TGTGCCAGCAGCGAGGGCGGGACAGGGGGTGGTGAGCAGTACTTC. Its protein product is CASSEGGTGGGEQYF.

The CDR3 DNA sequence: TGTGCCAGCAGTCCGATTCAGGGGGCGAACCAGCCCCAGCATTTT. As protein: CASSPIQGANQPQHF. The J gene is TRBJ1-5, the V gene TRBV28; 8 bases are a match to TRBD1. The CDR3 contains 15 residues. V shed 5 bases and J 7 bases; nucleotides not matched to a gene: 10. In germline, CDR1 is MDHEN, CDR2 SYDVKM. Using reference TRBV28 and TRBJ1-5 for the parts outside the CDR3, the full variable domain is DVKVTQSSRYLVKRTGEKVFLECVQDMDHENMFWYRQDPGLGLRLIYFSYDVKMKEKGDIPEGYSVSREKKERFSLILESASTNQTSMYLCASSPIQGANQPQHFGDGTRLSIL.

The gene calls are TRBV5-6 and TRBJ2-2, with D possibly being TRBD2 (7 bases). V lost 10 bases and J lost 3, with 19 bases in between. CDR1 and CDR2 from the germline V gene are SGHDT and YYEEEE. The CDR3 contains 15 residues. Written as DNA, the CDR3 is TGTGCCTCTAGCGAGGGGGGGAGGTACACCGGGGAGCTGTTTTTT. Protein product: CASSEGGRYTGELFF.

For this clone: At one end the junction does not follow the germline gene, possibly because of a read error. The CDR3 loop reads CSVALAGGSLF. CDR3 DNA sequence: TGCAGCGTTGCCCTAGCGGGGGGTTCGCTCTTC. V and J are TRBV29-1 and TRBJ2-1; 11 positions match TRBD2. This CDR3 contains 11 residues. Germline CDR1 is SQVTM and CDR2 is ANQGSEA.

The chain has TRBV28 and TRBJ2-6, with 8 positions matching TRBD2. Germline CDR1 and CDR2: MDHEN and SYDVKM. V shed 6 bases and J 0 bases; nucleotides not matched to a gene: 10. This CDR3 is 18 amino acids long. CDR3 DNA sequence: TGTGCCAGCAGCCCCCCCGGGGGGGGCGTCTCTGGGGCCAACGTCCTGACTTTC. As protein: CASSPPGGGVSGANVLTF.

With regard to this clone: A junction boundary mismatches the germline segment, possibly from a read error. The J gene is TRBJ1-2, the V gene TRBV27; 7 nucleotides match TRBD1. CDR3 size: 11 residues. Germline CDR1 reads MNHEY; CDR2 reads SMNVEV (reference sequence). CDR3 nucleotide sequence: TGTGCCAGCAGTCTTAAACAGGGGACCTTTTTC. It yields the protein CASSLKQGTFF.

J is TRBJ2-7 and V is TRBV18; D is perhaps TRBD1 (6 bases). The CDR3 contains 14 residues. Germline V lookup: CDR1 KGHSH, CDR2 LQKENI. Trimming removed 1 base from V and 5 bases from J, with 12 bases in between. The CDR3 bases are TGTGCCAGCTCACCACATGCAGGGGCAGACGAGCAGTACTTC. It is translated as CASSPHAGADEQYF.

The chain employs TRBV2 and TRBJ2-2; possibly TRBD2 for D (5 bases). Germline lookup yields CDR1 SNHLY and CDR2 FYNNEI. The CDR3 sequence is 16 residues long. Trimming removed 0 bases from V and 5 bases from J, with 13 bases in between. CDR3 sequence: CASSEAGLSGTGELFF. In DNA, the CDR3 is TGTGCCAGCAGTGAAGCAGGGCTTTCGGGAACCGGGGAGCTGTTTTTT.

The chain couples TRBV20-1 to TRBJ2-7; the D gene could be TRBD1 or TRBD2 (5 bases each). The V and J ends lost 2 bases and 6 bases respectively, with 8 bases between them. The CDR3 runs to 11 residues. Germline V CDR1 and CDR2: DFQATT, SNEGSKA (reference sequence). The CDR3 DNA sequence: TGCAGTGCTAGATTGGGACGCGAGCAGTACTTC. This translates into CSARLGREQYF.

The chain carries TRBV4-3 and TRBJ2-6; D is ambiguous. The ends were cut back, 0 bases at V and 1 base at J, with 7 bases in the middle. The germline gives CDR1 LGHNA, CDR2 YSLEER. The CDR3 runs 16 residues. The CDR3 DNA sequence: TGCGCCAGCAGCCAAGAGCGGCATTCTGGGGCCAACGTCCTGACTTTC. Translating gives CASSQERHSGANVLTF.

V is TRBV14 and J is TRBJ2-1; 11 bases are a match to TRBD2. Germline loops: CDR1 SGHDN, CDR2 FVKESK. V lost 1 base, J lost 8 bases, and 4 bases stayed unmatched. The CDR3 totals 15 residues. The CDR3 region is CASSQGLAGGDEQFF. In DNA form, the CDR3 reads TGTGCCAGCAGCCAAGGGCTAGCGGGAGGAGATGAGCAGTTCTTC.

DNA for the CDR3: TGTGCCAGCAGCTTGATACGGAGTGACTATGGCTACACCTTC. Translated, it gives CASSLIRSDYGYTF. The rearrangement links TRBV5-4 to TRBJ1-2, with no clear D. The CDR3 has 14 amino acids. Trimming removed 1 base at V and 3 bases at J, with 10 bases between. Germline CDR1 SGHNT, CDR2 YYREEE (reference sequence).

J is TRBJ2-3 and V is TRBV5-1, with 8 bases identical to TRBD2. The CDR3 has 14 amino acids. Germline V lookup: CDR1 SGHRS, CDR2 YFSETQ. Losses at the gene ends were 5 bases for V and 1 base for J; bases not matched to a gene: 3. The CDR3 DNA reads TGCGCCAGCAGGGAAGCGGGAGGCACAGATACGCAGTATTTT. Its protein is CASREAGGTDTQYF.

The CDR3 is CASSSRGTPFRETQYF. The DNA for the CDR3 is TGTGCCAGCAGCTCCCGGGGGACACCCTTCCGAGAGACCCAGTACTTC. The chain carries TRBV11-2 and TRBJ2-5, with D perhaps assigned TRBD1 or TRBD2 (6 bases each). Trimming removed 4 bases from V and 4 bases from J, with 19 bases in between. Germline V gives CDR1 SGHAT, CDR2 FQNNGV. The CDR3 is 16 residues long.

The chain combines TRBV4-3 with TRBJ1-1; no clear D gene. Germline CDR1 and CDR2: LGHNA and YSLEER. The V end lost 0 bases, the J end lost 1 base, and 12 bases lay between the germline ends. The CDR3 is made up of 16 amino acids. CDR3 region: CASSQEFSQENTEAFF. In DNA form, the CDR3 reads TGCGCCAGCAGCCAAGAATTTAGTCAGGAGAACACTGAAGCTTTCTTT.

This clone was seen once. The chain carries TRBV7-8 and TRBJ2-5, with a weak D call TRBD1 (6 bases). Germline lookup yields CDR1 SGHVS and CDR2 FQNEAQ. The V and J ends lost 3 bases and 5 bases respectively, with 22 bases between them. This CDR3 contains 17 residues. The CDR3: CASSFLRPQGLVETQYF. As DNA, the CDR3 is TGTGCCAGCAGCTTTCTGAGACCGCAGGGGTTGGTTGAGACCCAGTACTTC.

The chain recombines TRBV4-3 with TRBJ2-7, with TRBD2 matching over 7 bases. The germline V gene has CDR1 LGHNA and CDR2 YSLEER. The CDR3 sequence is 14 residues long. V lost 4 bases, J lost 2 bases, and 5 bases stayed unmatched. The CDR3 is CASSRATSTYEQYF. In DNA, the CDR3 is TGCGCCAGCAGCCGAGCGACTAGCACCTACGAGCAGTACTTC.

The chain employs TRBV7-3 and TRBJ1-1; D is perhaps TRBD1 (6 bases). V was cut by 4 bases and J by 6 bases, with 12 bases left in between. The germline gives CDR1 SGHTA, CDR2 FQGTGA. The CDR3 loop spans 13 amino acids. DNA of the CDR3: TGTGCCAGCAGCTCCCGGAGGGGGGCTGAAGCTTTCTTT. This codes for CASSSRRGAEAFF.

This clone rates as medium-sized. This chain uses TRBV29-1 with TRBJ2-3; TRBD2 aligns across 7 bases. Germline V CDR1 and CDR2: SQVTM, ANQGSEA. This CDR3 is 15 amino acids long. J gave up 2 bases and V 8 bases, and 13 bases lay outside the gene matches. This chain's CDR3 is CSSIPGAGVTDTQYF. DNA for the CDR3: TGCAGCTCAATACCCGGGGCGGGAGTCACAGATACGCAGTATTTT.

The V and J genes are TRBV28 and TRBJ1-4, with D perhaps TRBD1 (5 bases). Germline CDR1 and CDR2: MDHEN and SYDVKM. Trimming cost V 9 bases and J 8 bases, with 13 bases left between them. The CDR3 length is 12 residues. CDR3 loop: CASNAGPEKLFF. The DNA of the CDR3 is TGTGCCAGTAACGCGGGGCCCGAAAAACTGTTTTTT.

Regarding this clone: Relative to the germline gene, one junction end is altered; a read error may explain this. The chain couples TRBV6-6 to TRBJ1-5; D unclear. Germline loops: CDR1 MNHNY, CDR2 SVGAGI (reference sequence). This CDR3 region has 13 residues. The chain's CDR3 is CASKAETNQPQHF. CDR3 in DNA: TGTGCGAGCAAGGCCGAAACCAATCAGCCCCAGCATTTT.

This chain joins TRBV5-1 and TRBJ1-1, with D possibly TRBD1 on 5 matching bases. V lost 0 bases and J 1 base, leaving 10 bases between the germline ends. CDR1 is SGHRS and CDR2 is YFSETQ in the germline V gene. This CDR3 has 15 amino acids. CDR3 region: CASSLGGARNTEAFF. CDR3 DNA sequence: TGCGCCAGCAGCTTGGGAGGGGCGCGGAACACTGAAGCTTTCTTT. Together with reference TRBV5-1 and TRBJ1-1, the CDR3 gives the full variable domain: KAGVTQTPRYLIKTRGQQVTLSCSPISGHRSVSWYQQTPGQGLQFLFEYFSETQRNKGNFPGRFSGRQFSNSRSEMNVSTLELGDSALYLCASSLGGARNTEAFFGQGTRLTVV.

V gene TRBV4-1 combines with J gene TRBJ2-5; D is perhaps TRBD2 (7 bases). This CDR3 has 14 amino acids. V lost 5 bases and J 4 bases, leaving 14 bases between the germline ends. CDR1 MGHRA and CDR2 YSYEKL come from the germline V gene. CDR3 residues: CASSGGARGETQYF. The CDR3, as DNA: TGCGCCAGCAGCGGGGGGGCCCGTGGAGAGACCCAGTACTTC.

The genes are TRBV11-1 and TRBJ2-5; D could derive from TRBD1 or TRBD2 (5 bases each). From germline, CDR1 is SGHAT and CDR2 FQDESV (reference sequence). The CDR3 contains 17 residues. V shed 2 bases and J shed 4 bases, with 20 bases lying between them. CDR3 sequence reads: CASSLTTYRDVGETQYF. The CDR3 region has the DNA TGTGCCAGCAGCTTAACCACTTACCGGGACGTAGGAGAGACCCAGTACTTC.